These T cell receptor beta chains were read from a single sample in a study of cytomegalovirus exposure and HLA in healthy donors. Measured with immunoSEQ multiplex PCR; TCRdb has only the in-frame clones, and not every one. This sample's table has some 110,000 clones. The sequenced sample consisted of PBMCs. These receptors originate from a man younger than 45 in good health and CMV-seronegative. CDR3s include the opening cysteine and the closing phenylalanine or tryptophan. Each record gives: V gene, J gene, D gene, CDR3 DNA, CDR3 protein. The D gene is left open where the match is weak.

>TRBV7-2|TRBJ2-5|.
TGTGCCAGCAGCTTATACAGAGGGCGGACGGGGGGCGAGACCCAGTACTTC
CASSLYRGRTGGETQYF
>TRBV6-5|TRBJ2-2|TRBD2
TGTGCCAGCTGGCGGGGGAGCACCGGGGAGCTGTTTTTT
CASWRGSTGELFF
>TRBV30|TRBJ2-5|.
TGTGCCTGGAACTTCCAGGGGGGCGGAGAGACCCAGTACTTC
CAWNFQGGGETQYF
>TRBV28|TRBJ1-5|TRBD1
TGTGCCAGCGGACAGGGGATGAATGGTAATCAGCCCCAGCATTTT
CASGQGMNGNQPQHF
>TRBV10-3|TRBJ2-7|TRBD2
TGTGCCATCAGTGACCCCGGGACTAGCGGCTCCTACGAGCAGTACTTC
CAISDPGTSGSYEQYF
>TRBV15|TRBJ2-7|.
TGTGCCACCAGCAGAGTAGGTACGACTGTTTACGAGCAGTACTTC
CATSRVGTTVYEQYF
>TRBV18|TRBJ2-1|.
TGTGCCAGCTCACCAGGCAGTCTCTCCTACAATGAGCAGTTCTTC
CASSPGSLSYNEQFF
>TRBV5-1|TRBJ2-5|TRBD2
TGCGCCAGCAGCTTAGCGGGGGGGCAAGAGACCCAGTACTTC
CASSLAGGQETQYF
>TRBV27|TRBJ2-7|TRBD1
TGTGCCAGCAGGGGACAGTCCTACGAGCAGTACTTC
CASRGQSYEQYF
>TRBV4-2|TRBJ2-1|TRBD2
TGTGCCAGCAGCCGAGGACTAGCGGGGATGGATGAGCAGTTCTTC
CASSRGLAGMDEQFF
>TRBV27|TRBJ1-3|TRBD1
TGTGCCACCAGGGGACAGCCTTTCAGGAGGGGAAACACCATATATTTT
CATRGQPFRRGNTIYF
>TRBV7-2|TRBJ1-2|.
TGTGCCAGCAGCCCCCGGACAGCTAACTATGGCTACACCTTC
CASSPRTANYGYTF
>TRBV4-3|TRBJ1-4|.
TGCGCCAGCAGCCAAGATCCCAGACAGGTTAATGAGAAACTGTTTTTT
CASSQDPRQVNEKLFF